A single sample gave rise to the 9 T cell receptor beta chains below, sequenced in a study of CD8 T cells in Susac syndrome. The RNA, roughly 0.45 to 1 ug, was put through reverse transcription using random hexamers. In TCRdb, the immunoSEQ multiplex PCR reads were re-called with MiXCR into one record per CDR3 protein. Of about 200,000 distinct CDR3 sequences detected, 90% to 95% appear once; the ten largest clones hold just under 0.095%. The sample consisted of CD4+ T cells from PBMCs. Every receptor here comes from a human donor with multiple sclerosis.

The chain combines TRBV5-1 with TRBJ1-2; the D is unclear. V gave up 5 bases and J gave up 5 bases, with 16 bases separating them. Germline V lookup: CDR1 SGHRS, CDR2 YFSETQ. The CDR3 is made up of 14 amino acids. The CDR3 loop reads CASRRDLNAYGYTF. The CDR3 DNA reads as TGCGCCAGCAGGCGAGACCTAAACGCGTATGGCTACACCTTC.

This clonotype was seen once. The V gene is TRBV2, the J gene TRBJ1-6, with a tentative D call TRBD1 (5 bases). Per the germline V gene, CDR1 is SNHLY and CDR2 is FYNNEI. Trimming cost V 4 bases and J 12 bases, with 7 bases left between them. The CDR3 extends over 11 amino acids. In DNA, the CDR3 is TGTGCCAGCAGTGGGGACCTACCCCTCCACTTT. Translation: CASSGDLPLHF.

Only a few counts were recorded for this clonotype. CDR3 sequence: CASSLQRASGSYEQFF. The CDR3 DNA reads TGTGCCAGCAGCCTACAACGGGCTAGCGGGAGTTACGAGCAGTTCTTC. V is TRBV9 and J is TRBJ2-7; 10 bases fit TRBD2. The DNA end is more similar to TRBJ2-1, so the J call may be wrong. The CDR3 contains 16 residues. CDR1 and CDR2 (germline): SGDLS, YYNGEE.

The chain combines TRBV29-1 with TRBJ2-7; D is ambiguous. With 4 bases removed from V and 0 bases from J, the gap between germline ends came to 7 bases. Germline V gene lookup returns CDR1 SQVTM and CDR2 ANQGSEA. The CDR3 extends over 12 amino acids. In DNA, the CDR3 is TGCAGCGTTGTAGGAATCTCCTACGAGCAGTACTTC. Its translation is CSVVGISYEQYF.

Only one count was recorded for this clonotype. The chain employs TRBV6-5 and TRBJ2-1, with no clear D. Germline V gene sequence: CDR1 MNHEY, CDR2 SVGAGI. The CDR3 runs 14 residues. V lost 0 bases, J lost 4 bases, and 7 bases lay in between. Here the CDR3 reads CASSYSPPYNEQFF. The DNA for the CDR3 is TGTGCCAGCAGTTACTCACCACCTTACAATGAGCAGTTCTTC.

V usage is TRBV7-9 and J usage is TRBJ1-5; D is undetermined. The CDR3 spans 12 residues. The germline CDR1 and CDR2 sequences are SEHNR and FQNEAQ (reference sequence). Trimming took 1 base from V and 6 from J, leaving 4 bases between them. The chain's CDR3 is CASSLEIQPQHF. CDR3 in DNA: TGTGCCAGCAGCTTAGAGATTCAGCCCCAGCATTTT.

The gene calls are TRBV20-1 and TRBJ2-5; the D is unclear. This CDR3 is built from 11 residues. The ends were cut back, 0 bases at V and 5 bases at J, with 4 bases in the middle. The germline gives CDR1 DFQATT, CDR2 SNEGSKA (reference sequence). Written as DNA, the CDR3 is TGCAGTGCTAGAGAGGTGGAGACCCAGTACTTC. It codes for CSAREVETQYF.

For the CDR3, the DNA is TGTGCCTGGAGTGTAAGCCCTGAAGCTTTCTTT. Translated: CAWSVSPEAFF. The chain is built from TRBV30 and TRBJ1-1, with unresolved D. The CDR3 extends over 11 amino acids. V lost 0 bases and J lost 6, with 5 bases in between. Germline assignment: CDR1 GTSNPN and CDR2 SVGIG (reference sequence). Variable domain in full (rest from reference TRBV30 and TRBJ1-1): SQTIHQWPATLVQPVGSPLSLECTVEGTSNPNLYWYRQAAGRGLQLLFYSVGIGQISSEVPQNLSASRPQDRQFILSSKKLLLSDSGFYLCAWSVSPEAFFGQGTRLTVV.

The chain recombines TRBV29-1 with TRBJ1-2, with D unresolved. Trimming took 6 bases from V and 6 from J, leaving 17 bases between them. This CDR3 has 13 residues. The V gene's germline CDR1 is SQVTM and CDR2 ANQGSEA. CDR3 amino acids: CSVGWSGVNGYTF. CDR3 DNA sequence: TGCAGCGTCGGTTGGAGCGGGGTGAATGGCTACACCTTC.